One sample yielded the 5 T cell receptor beta chains listed below, sequenced in a study of cytomegalovirus exposure and HLA in healthy donors. The PCR used 60 Vbeta and 13 Jbeta primers. Clones were sequenced by immunoSEQ multiplex PCR, and TCRdb holds only the in-frame ones, with some missing. Among about 110,000 clones listed, approximately 86% were seen once. Sequenced: PBMCs. All receptors come from a man aged 35 to 55 in good health and CMV-seronegative.

The chain couples TRBV19 to TRBJ1-5; 10 bases agree with TRBD1. The CDR3 has 16 residues. The trim removed 5 bases at V and 2 bases at J, leaving 6 bases unmatched. Germline V gives CDR1 LNHDA, CDR2 SQIVND (reference sequence). DNA for the CDR3: TGTGCCAGTAGTCAAATGGGGACAGGGGGCAATCAGCCCCAGCATTTT. Protein sequence: CASSQMGTGGNQPQHF.

The V and J genes are TRBV29-1 and TRBJ1-4; 7 bases are shared with TRBD1. The CDR3 has 15 residues. V lost 0 bases and J lost 5; bases outside the gene matches: 6. Germline CDR1 reads SQVTM; CDR2 reads ANQGSEA. This CDR3 reads CSVEDRARGNEKLFF. CDR3 bases: TGCAGCGTTGAAGATCGGGCCAGGGGGAATGAAAAACTGTTTTTT.

The CDR3 DNA reads TGTGCCAGCAGCTTGGACAGGGGATTTGGCTATGGCTACACCTTC. This codes for CASSLDRGFGYGYTF. The chain carries TRBV7-2 and TRBJ1-2; 9 bases map to TRBD1. This CDR3 is built from 15 residues. CDR1 is SGHTA, CDR2 FQGNSA, per germline. V lost 3 bases, J lost 4 bases, and 6 bases stayed unmatched. The full variable domain, its missing parts supplied by reference TRBV7-2 and TRBJ1-2, is GAGVSQSPSNKVTEKGKDVELRCDPISGHTALYWYRQSLGQGLEFLIYFQGNSAPDKSGLPSDRFSAERTGGSVSTLTIQRTQQEDSAVYLCASSLDRGFGYGYTFGSGTRLTVV.

The chain joins TRBV11-2 to TRBJ1-1, with a weak D call TRBD1 (5 bases). Germline values: CDR1 SGHAT, CDR2 FQNNGV. The germline V and J ends were trimmed by 1 base and 3 bases, with 9 bases remaining between them. This CDR3 is built from 14 residues. As DNA, the CDR3 is TGTGCCAGCAGCTTAGCCAGGGCAGACACTGAAGCTTTCTTT. Its translation is CASSLARADTEAFF.

The sample holds a few counts of this clone. The V gene is TRBV25-1, the J gene TRBJ2-1; D might be TRBD1 (5 bases). V was cut by 1 base and J by 4 bases, with 11 bases left in between. Germline assignment: CDR1 MGHDK and CDR2 SYGVNS. The CDR3 runs 15 residues. CDR3 in amino acids: CASSELGRVYNEQFF. CDR3 nucleotides: TGTGCCAGCAGTGAATTGGGCAGGGTATACAATGAGCAGTTCTTC.